This T cell receptor beta chain comes out of a study of blood T cell repertoires in COVID-19. Sequenced by immunoSEQ multiplex PCR; TCRdb stores in-frame clones only, minus some. Of about 200,000 clones in the sample, around 92% were seen once. Trimming at V came to 0 bases and at J to 5 bases, leaving 1 base not matched to a gene. Germline CDR1 reads SGHNT; CDR2 reads YYREEE (reference sequence). The CDR3 totals 14 residues. The V and J genes are TRBV5-4 and TRBJ2-1; 8 bases align to TRBD1. The origin of this receptor is a man aged 25-45 years with acute or convalescent COVID-19. Sequenced: peripheral blood. The DNA for the CDR3 is TGTGCCAGCAGCTTGGGACAGGGGAACAATGAGCAGTTCTTC. Encoded protein: CASSLGQGNNEQFF.